This TCR beta chain was observed in a study of control samples from healthy donors and cancer patients. This table comes from immunoSEQ multiplex PCR, and its TCRdb copy is limited to in-frame clones, with some not included. The sample includes some 95,000 clones, approximately 80% of them seen just once. CDR1 is KGHDR, CDR2 SFDVKD, per germline. This CDR3 region has 17 residues. Trimming stripped 4 bases from V and 0 bases from J, with 17 bases between. The receptor comes from a woman in her twenties or thirties in good health. The sequenced sample consisted of blood. The chain is built from TRBV24-1 and TRBJ1-2; weak D call: TRBD1 (5 bases). The CDR3 spells CATSEQGPGTANYGYTF. For the CDR3, the DNA is TGTGCCACCAGTGAGCAAGGACCAGGGACGGCTAACTATGGCTACACCTTC.